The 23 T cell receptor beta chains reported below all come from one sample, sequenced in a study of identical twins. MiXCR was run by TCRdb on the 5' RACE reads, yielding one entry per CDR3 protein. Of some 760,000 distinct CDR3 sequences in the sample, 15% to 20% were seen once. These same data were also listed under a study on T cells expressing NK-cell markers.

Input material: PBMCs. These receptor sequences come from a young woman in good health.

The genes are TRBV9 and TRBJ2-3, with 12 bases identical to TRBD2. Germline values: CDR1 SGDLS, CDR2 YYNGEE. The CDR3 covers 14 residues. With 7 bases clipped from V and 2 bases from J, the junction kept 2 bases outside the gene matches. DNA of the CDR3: TGTGCCAGCTCTAGCGGGGGGGACACAGATACGCAGTATTTT. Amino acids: CASSSGGDTDTQYF.

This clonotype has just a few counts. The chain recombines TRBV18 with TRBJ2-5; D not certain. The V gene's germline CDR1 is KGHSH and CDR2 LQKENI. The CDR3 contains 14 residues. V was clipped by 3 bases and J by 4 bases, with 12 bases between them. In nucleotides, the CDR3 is TGTGCCAGCTCACCTTTGCCCATCGGAGAGACCCAGTACTTC. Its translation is CASSPLPIGETQYF.

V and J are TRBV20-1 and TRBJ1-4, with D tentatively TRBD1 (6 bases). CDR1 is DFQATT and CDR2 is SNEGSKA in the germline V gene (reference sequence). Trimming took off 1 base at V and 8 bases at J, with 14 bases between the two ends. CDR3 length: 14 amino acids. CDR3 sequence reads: CSARVRRGGEKLFF. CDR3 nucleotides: TGCAGTGCTAGAGTGCGCAGGGGAGGAGAAAAACTGTTTTTT.

CDR3 nucleotide sequence: TGTGCCAGCAGCTTCTCAAGGAGAGCGGGAGATACGCAGTATTTT. Its protein product is CASSFSRRAGDTQYF. The chain combines TRBV7-2 with TRBJ2-3, with D possibly being TRBD2 (6 bases). V lost 3 bases to trimming and J lost 5 bases, with 15 bases between them. CDR1 is SGHTA, CDR2 FQGNSA, per germline. This CDR3 is 15 amino acids long.

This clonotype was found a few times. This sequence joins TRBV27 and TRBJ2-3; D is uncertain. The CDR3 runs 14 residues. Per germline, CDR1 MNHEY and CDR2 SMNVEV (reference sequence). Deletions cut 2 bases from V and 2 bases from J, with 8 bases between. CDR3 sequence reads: CASSLSPNTDTQYF. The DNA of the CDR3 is TGTGCCAGCAGTTTAAGTCCAAACACAGATACGCAGTATTTT.

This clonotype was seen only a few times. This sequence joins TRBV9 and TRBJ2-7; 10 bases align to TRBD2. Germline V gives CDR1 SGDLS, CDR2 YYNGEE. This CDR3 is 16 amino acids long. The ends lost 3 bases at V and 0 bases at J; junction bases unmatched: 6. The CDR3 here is CASSGSGGASSYEQYF. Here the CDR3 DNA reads TGTGCCAGCAGCGGGAGCGGGGGGGCGAGCTCCTACGAGCAGTACTTC.

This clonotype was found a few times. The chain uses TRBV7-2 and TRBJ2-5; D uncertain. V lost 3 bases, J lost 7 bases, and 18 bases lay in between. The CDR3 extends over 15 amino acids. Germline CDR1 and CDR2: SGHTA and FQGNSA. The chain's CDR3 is CASSFQTINSRTQYF. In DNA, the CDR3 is TGTGCCAGCAGCTTCCAGACCATTAATAGCAGGACCCAGTACTTC.

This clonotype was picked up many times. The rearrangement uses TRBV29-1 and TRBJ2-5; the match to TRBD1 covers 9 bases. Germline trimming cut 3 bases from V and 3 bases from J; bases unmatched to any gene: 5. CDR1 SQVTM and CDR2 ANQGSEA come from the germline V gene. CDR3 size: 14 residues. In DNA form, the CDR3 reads TGCAGCGTTGACCGGGACAGGGTCAAAGAGACCCAGTACTTC. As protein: CSVDRDRVKETQYF.

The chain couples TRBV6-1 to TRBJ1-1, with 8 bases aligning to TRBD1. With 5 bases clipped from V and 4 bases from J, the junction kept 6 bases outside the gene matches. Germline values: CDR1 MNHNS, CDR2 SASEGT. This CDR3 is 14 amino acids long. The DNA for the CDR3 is TGTGCCAGCAGTCGACAGGGGCCGGGCACTGAAGCTTTCTTT. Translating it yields CASSRQGPGTEAFF.

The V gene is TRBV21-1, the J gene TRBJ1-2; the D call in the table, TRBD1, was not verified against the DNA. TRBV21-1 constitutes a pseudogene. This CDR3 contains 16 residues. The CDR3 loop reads CASTYNPGEANYGYTF. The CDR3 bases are TGTGCCAGCACCTATAACCCAGGGGAAGCTAACTATGGCTACACCTTC.

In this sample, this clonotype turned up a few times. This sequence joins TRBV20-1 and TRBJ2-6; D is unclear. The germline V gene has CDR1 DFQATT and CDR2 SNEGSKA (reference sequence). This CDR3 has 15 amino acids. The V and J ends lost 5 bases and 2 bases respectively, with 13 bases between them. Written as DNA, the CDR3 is TGCAGTGCTGGTAGACCTGGCGCTGGGGCCAACGTCCTGACTTTC. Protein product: CSAGRPGAGANVLTF.

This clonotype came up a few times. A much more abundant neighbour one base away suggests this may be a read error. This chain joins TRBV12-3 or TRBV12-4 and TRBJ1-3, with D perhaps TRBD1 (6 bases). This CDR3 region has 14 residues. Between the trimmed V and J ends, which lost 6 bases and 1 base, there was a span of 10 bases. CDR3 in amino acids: CASRLQGSGNTIYF. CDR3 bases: TGTGCCAGCAGGTTACAGGGTTCTGGAAACACCATATATTTT.

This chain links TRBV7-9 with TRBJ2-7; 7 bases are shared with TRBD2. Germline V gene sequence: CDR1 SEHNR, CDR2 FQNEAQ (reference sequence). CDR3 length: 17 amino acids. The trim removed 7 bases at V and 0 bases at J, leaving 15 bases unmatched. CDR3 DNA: TGTGCCAGCACCTTTGGGACCTCCAGCGGGACCTCCTACGAGCAGTACTTC. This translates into CASTFGTSSGTSYEQYF.

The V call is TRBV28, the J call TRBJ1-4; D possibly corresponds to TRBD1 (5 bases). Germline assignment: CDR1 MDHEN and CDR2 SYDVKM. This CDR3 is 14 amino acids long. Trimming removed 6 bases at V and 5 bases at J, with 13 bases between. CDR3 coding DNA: TGTGCCAGCAGAATGTTGGGGGGGAATGAAAAACTGTTTTTT. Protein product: CASRMLGGNEKLFF.

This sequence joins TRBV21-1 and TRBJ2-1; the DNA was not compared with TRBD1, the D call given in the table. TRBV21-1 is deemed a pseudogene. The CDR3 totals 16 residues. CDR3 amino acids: CATPRGERGTYNEQFF. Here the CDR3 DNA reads TGTGCCACCCCCCGGGGGGAAAGGGGGACCTACAATGAGCAGTTCTTC.

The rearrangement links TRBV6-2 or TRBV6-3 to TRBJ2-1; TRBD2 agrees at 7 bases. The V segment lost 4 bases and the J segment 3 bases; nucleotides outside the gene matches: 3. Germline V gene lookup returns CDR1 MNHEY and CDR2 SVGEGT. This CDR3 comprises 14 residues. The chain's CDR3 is CASSSWGGYNEQFF. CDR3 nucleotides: TGTGCCAGCAGTTCATGGGGGGGCTACAATGAGCAGTTCTTC.

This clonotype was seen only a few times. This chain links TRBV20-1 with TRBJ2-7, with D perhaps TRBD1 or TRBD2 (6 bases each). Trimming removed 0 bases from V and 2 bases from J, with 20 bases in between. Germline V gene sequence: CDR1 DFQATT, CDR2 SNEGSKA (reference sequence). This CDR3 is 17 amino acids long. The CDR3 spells CSARDPTRGQVAYEQYF. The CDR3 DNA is TGCAGTGCTAGAGACCCCACCCGGGGGCAGGTAGCCTACGAGCAGTACTTC.

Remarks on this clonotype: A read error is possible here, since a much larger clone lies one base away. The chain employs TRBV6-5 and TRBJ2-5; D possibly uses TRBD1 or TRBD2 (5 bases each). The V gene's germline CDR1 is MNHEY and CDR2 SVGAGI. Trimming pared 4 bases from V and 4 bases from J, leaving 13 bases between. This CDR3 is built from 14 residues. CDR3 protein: CASSFYLGRETQYF. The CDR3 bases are TGTGCCAGCAGTTTTTATCTGGGACGAGAGACCCAGTACTTC.

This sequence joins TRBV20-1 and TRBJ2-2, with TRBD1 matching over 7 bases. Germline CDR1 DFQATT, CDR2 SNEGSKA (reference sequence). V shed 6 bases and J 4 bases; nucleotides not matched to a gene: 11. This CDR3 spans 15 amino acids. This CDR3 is CSARGHNRGTGELFF. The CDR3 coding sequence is TGCAGTGCCCGAGGTCATAACAGGGGCACCGGGGAGCTGTTTTTT.

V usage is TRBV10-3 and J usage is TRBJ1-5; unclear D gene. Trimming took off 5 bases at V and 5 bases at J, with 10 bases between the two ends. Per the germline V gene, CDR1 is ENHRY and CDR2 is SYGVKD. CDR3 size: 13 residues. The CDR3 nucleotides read TGTGCCATCAGTTCAGATAGGTATCAGCCCCAGCATTTT. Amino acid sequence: CAISSDRYQPQHF.

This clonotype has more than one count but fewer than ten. In nucleotides, the CDR3 is TGTGCCAGCGGGGCCGGGACCATCGAAGAGACCCAGTACTTC. Protein sequence: CASGAGTIEETQYF. The V call is TRBV7-3, the J call TRBJ2-5; TRBD1 or TRBD2 may be the D gene (5 bases each). CDR3 length: 14 residues. Germline-derived CDR1 and CDR2 are SGHTA and FQGTGA. The germline V and J ends were trimmed by 8 bases and 3 bases, with 16 bases remaining between them.

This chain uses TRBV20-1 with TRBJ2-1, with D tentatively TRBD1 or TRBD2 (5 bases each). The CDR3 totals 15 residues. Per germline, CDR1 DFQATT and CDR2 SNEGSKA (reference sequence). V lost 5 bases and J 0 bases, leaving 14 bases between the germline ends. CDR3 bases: TGCAGTGCTTTCGGGGACCCCGGCTCCTACAATGAGCAGTTCTTC. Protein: CSAFGDPGSYNEQFF.

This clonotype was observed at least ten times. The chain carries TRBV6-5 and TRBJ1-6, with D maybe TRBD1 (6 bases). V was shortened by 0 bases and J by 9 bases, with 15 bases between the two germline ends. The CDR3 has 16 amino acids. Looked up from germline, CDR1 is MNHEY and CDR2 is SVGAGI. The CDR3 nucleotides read TGTGCCAGCAGTTACTCGAATGGGGGCGGGGGTTCACCCCTCCACTTT. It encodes CASSYSNGGGGSPLHF.